A single sample gave rise to the 23 T cell receptor beta chains below, sequenced in a study of CD8+ T cells in alopecia areata. Reverse transcription of extracted RNA yielded cDNA, which provided the sequencing template. The assay was immunoSEQ multiplex PCR, and TCRdb's table has in-frame clones only and misses some. The data contain approximately 180,000 clones, 50% to 70% of them singletons. The treatment is: oral pan-JAK inhibitor, 5-10 mg twice daily. The material sequenced was CD4+ T cells sorted from blood, taken around week 49, from a patient treated with tofacitinib. The receptors stem from a human donor with alopecia areata.

Remarks on this clone: This sample also contains other DNA sequences that code for the same CDR3. The chain employs TRBV29-1 and TRBJ2-7, with D maybe TRBD1 (5 bases). The CDR3 totals 11 residues. The V and J ends lost 5 bases and 4 bases respectively, with 9 bases between them. CDR1 is SQVTM, CDR2 ANQGSEA, per germline. This CDR3 is CSVRGSYEQYF. CDR3 DNA: TGCAGCGTTAGGGGATCTTACGAGCAGTACTTC.

This clone was observed a handful of times. V usage is TRBV5-1 and J usage is TRBJ2-3; D remains unclear. The CDR3 runs 14 residues. CDR1 is SGHRS, CDR2 YFSETQ, per germline. V shed 0 bases and J shed 2 bases, with 7 bases lying between them. The DNA for the CDR3 is TGCGCCAGCAGCTTGGTCGTGAACACAGATACGCAGTATTTT. It yields the protein CASSLVVNTDTQYF.

In its sample, this clone was seen a few times. V is TRBV2 and J is TRBJ2-4; D unclear. The CDR3 runs 14 residues. Trimming shortened V by 8 bases and J by 0 bases, and 11 bases separated the two germline ends. Germline lookup yields CDR1 SNHLY and CDR2 FYNNEI. The CDR3, as DNA: TGTGCCAGCCTTGATTTGCTAGCCAAAAACATTCAGTACTTC. Amino acid sequence: CASLDLLAKNIQYF.

In this sample, this clone turned up once. The chain is built from TRBV9 and TRBJ2-7; D call uncertain. This CDR3 has 15 amino acids. CDR1 is SGDLS and CDR2 is YYNGEE in the germline V gene. V lost 1 base and J 2 bases, leaving 13 bases between the germline ends. The CDR3 nucleotides are TGTGCCAGCAGCGTATCGACATCAGCTACCTACGAGCAGTACTTC. Its protein product is CASSVSTSATYEQYF.

This clone appeared a few times. The chain links TRBV4-3 to TRBJ1-1; D gene ambiguous. Between the trimmed V and J ends, which lost 0 bases and 9 bases, there was a span of 11 bases. Germline V gene lookup returns CDR1 LGHNA and CDR2 YSLEER. The CDR3 covers 13 residues. The CDR3 here is CASSQEVTSQAFF. The DNA of the CDR3 is TGCGCCAGCAGCCAAGAGGTGACTTCTCAAGCTTTCTTT.

This clone is a singleton in its sample. The chain couples TRBV28 to TRBJ2-3; D is perhaps TRBD2 (7 bases). The CDR3 length is 16 residues. Germline V gene lookup returns CDR1 MDHEN and CDR2 SYDVKM. Deletions cut 4 bases from V and 0 bases from J, with 14 bases between. The CDR3 sequence: CASSSTRGASTDTQYF. Written as DNA, the CDR3 is TGTGCCAGCAGTTCCACCCGGGGGGCTAGCACAGATACGCAGTATTTT.

This clone was counted only a few times. This chain links TRBV7-2 with TRBJ2-3; D may correspond to TRBD1 or TRBD2 (5 bases each). The CDR3 is 15 residues long. Trimming cost V 3 bases and J 0 bases, with 10 bases left between them. Germline CDR1 reads SGHTA; CDR2 reads FQGNSA. CDR3 nucleotide sequence: TGTGCCAGCAGCTTCGGGGCAACTAGCACAGATACGCAGTATTTT. This gives the protein CASSFGATSTDTQYF.

This clone was detected only a few times. The V gene is TRBV7-6, the J gene TRBJ2-5; unclear D gene. The CDR3 sequence is 13 residues long. V lost 5 bases, J lost 2 bases, and 9 bases lay in between. Germline CDR1 SGHVS, CDR2 FNYEAQ. CDR3 sequence: CASSREPQETQYF. Written as DNA, the CDR3 is TGTGCCAGCAGCAGAGAGCCTCAAGAGACCCAGTACTTC.

V and J are TRBV6-5 and TRBJ2-3, with 8 bases fitting TRBD2. This CDR3 comprises 16 residues. Germline V gives CDR1 MNHEY, CDR2 SVGAGI. Unmatched junction bases numbered 9, after V lost 2 bases and J lost 5 bases. DNA for the CDR3: TGTGCCAGCAGTTACCAGGTCGCGGGGGGAGGAGATACGCAGTATTTT. Translating it yields CASSYQVAGGGDTQYF.

J is TRBJ1-2 and V is TRBV4-3, with D unresolved. Germline loops: CDR1 LGHNA, CDR2 YSLEER. The CDR3 is 15 residues long. Deletions cut 3 bases from V and 4 bases from J, with 15 bases between. This chain's CDR3 is CASSHSSGNFYGYTF. CDR3 in DNA: TGCGCCAGCAGCCACTCAAGCGGTAACTTCTATGGCTACACCTTC.

The chain links TRBV14 to TRBJ2-5; D unclear. This CDR3 comprises 15 residues. CDR1 and CDR2 from the germline V gene are SGHDN and FVKESK. Trimming removed 0 bases from V and 4 bases from J, with 12 bases in between. The CDR3 sequence is CASSQDLTESETQYF. CDR3 bases: TGTGCCAGCAGCCAAGATTTGACCGAGTCAGAGACCCAGTACTTC. The whole variable domain, remainder taken from reference TRBV14 and TRBJ2-5, is EAGVTQFPSHSVIEKGQTVTLRCDPISGHDNLYWYRRVMGKEIKFLLHFVKESKQDESGMPNNRFLAERTGGTYSTLKVQPAELEDSGVYFCASSQDLTESETQYFGPGTRLLVL.

The genes are TRBV29-1 and TRBJ2-1; 8 bases are shared with TRBD2. The junction had 11 bases not matched to a gene; V was cut back by 6 bases and J by 7 bases. The CDR3 length is 14 residues. Germline V gene sequence: CDR1 SQVTM, CDR2 ANQGSEA. CDR3 sequence: CSVGRGTGMNEQFF. The CDR3 DNA follows: TGCAGCGTCGGGAGGGGGACGGGCATGAATGAGCAGTTCTTC.

The chain carries TRBV2 and TRBJ2-6, with TRBD2 identical over 9 bases. CDR3 length: 18 amino acids. CDR1 is SNHLY and CDR2 is FYNNEI in the germline V gene. Trimming removed 5 bases from V and 0 bases from J; junction bases left unmatched: 8. The chain's CDR3 is CASSMNSGGSSGANVLTF. CDR3 sequence (DNA): TGTGCCAGCAGTATGAATAGCGGGGGTTCCTCTGGGGCCAACGTCCTGACTTTC.

This clone has just a few counts. The chain joins TRBV29-1 to TRBJ1-2; 10 positions match TRBD1. In germline, CDR1 is SQVTM, CDR2 ANQGSEA. The CDR3 is 15 residues long. J gave up 2 bases and V 4 bases, and 7 bases lay outside the gene matches. CDR3 amino acids: CSVVDRGSVNYGYTF. Written as DNA, the CDR3 is TGCAGCGTTGTGGACAGGGGGTCTGTGAACTATGGCTACACCTTC.

The V call is TRBV4-3, the J call TRBJ2-4; D gene uncertain. The germline V gene encodes CDR1 LGHNA and CDR2 YSLEER. The V and J ends lost 0 bases and 1 base respectively, with 7 bases between them. This CDR3 has 15 residues. Here the CDR3 reads CASSQDPSAKNIQYF. The CDR3 DNA follows: TGCGCCAGCAGCCAAGATCCTTCCGCCAAAAACATTCAGTACTTC.

The chain is built from TRBV5-4 and TRBJ2-5; D perhaps matches TRBD1 (6 bases). The CDR3 sequence is 14 residues long. V lost 2 bases to trimming and J lost 1 base, with 9 bases between them. Germline V gene data show CDR1 as SGHNT and CDR2 as YYREEE (reference sequence). The CDR3 region has the DNA TGTGCCAGCAGCTTCGGCAGGGGCCAAGAGACCCAGTACTTC. Its protein product is CASSFGRGQETQYF.

The J gene is TRBJ1-5, the V gene TRBV15, with D uncertain. The length of the CDR3 is 15 residues. From germline, CDR1 is LNHNV and CDR2 YYDKDF (reference sequence). V lost 0 bases, J lost 4 bases, and 10 bases lay in between. CDR3 residues: CATSRDNGFNQPQHF. In DNA, the CDR3 is TGTGCCACCAGCAGAGATAATGGATTTAATCAGCCCCAGCATTTT.

The V gene is TRBV9, the J gene TRBJ2-7; no definite D call. The CDR3 is 13 amino acids. Germline CDR1 reads SGDLS; CDR2 reads YYNGEE. V was clipped by 4 bases and J by 7 bases, with 15 bases between them. CDR3 sequence: CASSRLGEREQYF. The CDR3 bases are TGTGCCAGCAGCCGGCTTGGTGAGAGAGAGCAGTACTTC.

The V and J genes are TRBV5-1 and TRBJ2-2; TRBD2 matches 9 bases. CDR3 size: 18 residues. Germline V gene data show CDR1 as SGHRS and CDR2 as YFSETQ. Germline trimming cut 0 bases from V and 0 bases from J; bases unmatched to any gene: 6. The CDR3 sequence: CASSLEGSGGANTGELFF. The CDR3 coding sequence is TGCGCCAGCAGCTTGGAAGGTAGCGGGGGTGCGAACACCGGGGAGCTGTTTTTT.

The genes are TRBV25-1 and TRBJ1-4; the match to TRBD1 covers 8 bases. CDR3 length: 15 residues. CDR1 and CDR2 from the germline V gene are MGHDK and SYGVNS. V was pared by 5 bases and J by 8 bases, with 10 bases of the junction left unmatched. The chain's CDR3 is CASSSRQGPWEKLFF. CDR3 nucleotide sequence: TGTGCCAGCAGTTCCCGACAGGGGCCGTGGGAAAAACTGTTTTTT.

The chain employs TRBV29-1 and TRBJ2-3; tentatively, D is TRBD2 (5 bases). V lost 5 bases to trimming and J lost 2 bases, with 8 bases between them. The CDR3 sequence is 12 residues long. CDR1 is SQVTM, CDR2 ANQGSEA, per germline. CDR3 nucleotide sequence: TGCAGCGTTACGACTACCACAGATACGCAGTATTTT. Encoded protein: CSVTTTTDTQYF.

The V and J genes are TRBV9 and TRBJ1-2; D might be TRBD1 (5 bases). CDR1 SGDLS and CDR2 YYNGEE come from the germline V gene. V was pared by 0 bases and J by 0 bases, with 6 bases between. This CDR3 is 14 amino acids long. The CDR3 nucleotides read TGTGCCAGCAGCGTAGCAGGGTCTAACTATGGCTACACCTTC. Its translation: CASSVAGSNYGYTF.

The chain is built from TRBV5-1 and TRBJ1-2; no clear D gene. This CDR3 spans 14 amino acids. Germline CDR1 and CDR2: SGHRS and YFSETQ. V gave up 0 bases and J gave up 0 bases, with 6 bases separating them. The CDR3 loop is CASSLDSTNYGYTF. The CDR3 coding sequence is TGCGCCAGCAGCTTGGACAGTACTAACTATGGCTACACCTTC.